One sample yielded the 16 T cell receptor beta chains listed below, sequenced in a study of cytomegalovirus exposure and HLA in healthy donors. This PCR relied on a set of 60 Vbeta primers and 13 Jbeta primers. Data came from immunoSEQ multiplex PCR; TCRdb stores just in-frame clones and leaves some out. This table has over 100,000 clones, 70% appearing once. The sequenced sample consisted of PBMCs. Receptors originate from a man younger than 40 in good health and CMV-seropositive.

The rearrangement links TRBV4-1 to TRBJ1-2, with D perhaps TRBD1 (5 bases). Germline CDR1 MGHRA, CDR2 YSYEKL. This CDR3 is built from 17 residues. Trimming took off 0 bases at V and 3 bases at J, with 17 bases between the two ends. The chain's CDR3 is CASSQESGAQGDYGYTF. CDR3 DNA: TGCGCCAGCAGCCAAGAGAGCGGGGCCCAGGGTGACTATGGCTACACCTTC.

The chain links TRBV5-8 to TRBJ2-5, with 9 bases that match TRBD1. The CDR3 sequence is 13 residues long. Germline V lookup: CDR1 SGHTS, CDR2 YDEGEE. Germline trimming cut 5 bases from V and 2 bases from J; bases unmatched to any gene: 1. CDR3 nucleotide sequence: TGTGCCAGCAGGGACAGGGGACAAGAGACCCAGTACTTC. Amino acids: CASRDRGQETQYF.

The chain carries TRBV9 and TRBJ1-2; 10 nucleotides agree with TRBD1. This CDR3 has 18 amino acids. The junction had 18 bases not matched to a gene; V was cut back by 4 bases and J by 6 bases. Germline CDR1 SGDLS, CDR2 YYNGEE. The CDR3 is CASSLSPGQGRILDGYTF. The CDR3 bases are TGTGCCAGCAGCTTAAGCCCGGGACAGGGGCGTATATTGGATGGCTACACCTTC. Filled out from reference TRBV9 and TRBJ1-2, the complete variable domain reads DSGVTQTPKHLITATGQRVTLRCSPRSGDLSVYWYQQSLDQGLQFLIQYYNGEERAKGNILERFSAQQFPDLHSELNLSSLELGDSALYFCASSLSPGQGRILDGYTFGSGTRLTVV.

V gene TRBV5-3 combines with J gene TRBJ1-1; 8 bases line up with TRBD1. TRBV5-3 has ORF status, its function being uncertain. The V segment lost 0 bases and the J segment 3 bases; nucleotides outside the gene matches: 16. The CDR3 spans 19 residues. CDR3 in DNA: TGTGCCAGAAGCTTGGAGGGTCGGCAGGGGGCTCGGGTAGACACTGAAGCTTTCTTT. Encoded protein: CARSLEGRQGARVDTEAFF.

The chain uses TRBV6-1 and TRBJ2-5, with 7 bases fitting TRBD2. Germline loops: CDR1 MNHNS, CDR2 SASEGT. The CDR3 totals 15 residues. J lost 5 bases, V lost 3 bases, and 9 bases had no gene match. CDR3 residues: CASSERPGRIETQYF. CDR3 in DNA: TGTGCCAGCAGTGAGAGGCCCGGGAGGATCGAGACCCAGTACTTC.

This clone has only one observation. This chain uses TRBV29-1 with TRBJ1-5; 8 positions agree with TRBD1. The CDR3 has 15 amino acids. V lost 4 bases, J lost 6 bases, and 11 bases stayed unmatched. Germline V gene data show CDR1 as SQVTM and CDR2 as ANQGSEA. This chain's CDR3 is CSVVETGAVGQPQHF. The CDR3 region has the DNA TGCAGCGTTGTAGAGACAGGGGCGGTGGGTCAGCCCCAGCATTTT.

V and J are TRBV9 and TRBJ2-1, with a tentative D call TRBD2 (5 bases). Germline V lookup: CDR1 SGDLS, CDR2 YYNGEE. Trimming removed 0 bases at V and 7 bases at J, with 8 bases between. The CDR3 runs 13 residues. CDR3 loop: CASSVAGGNEQFF. As DNA, the CDR3 is TGTGCCAGCAGCGTAGCGGGCGGGAATGAGCAGTTCTTC.

This clone has more than one count but fewer than ten. The chain uses TRBV6-1 and TRBJ1-5; D remains unclear. From germline, CDR1 is MNHNS and CDR2 SASEGT. This CDR3 comprises 14 residues. Trimming pared 0 bases from V and 2 bases from J, leaving 5 bases between. Written as DNA, the CDR3 is TGTGCCAGCAGTGAAGCGCCAGGCAATCAGCCCCAGCATTTT. Translation: CASSEAPGNQPQHF.

This sequence joins TRBV7-6 and TRBJ2-3; D is perhaps TRBD1 (5 bases). Germline V gene lookup returns CDR1 SGHVS and CDR2 FNYEAQ. V was trimmed by 4 bases and J by 3 bases, leaving 14 bases between them. There are 15 residues in the CDR3. CDR3 coding DNA: TGTGCCAGCAGCTCGGACACCCTGGGAACAGATACGCAGTATTTT. It specifies CASSSDTLGTDTQYF.

The DNA for the CDR3 is TGTGCCAGCTCGTGGCAGGGGCTCTACGAGCAGTACTTC. Residues: CASSWQGLYEQYF. The chain combines TRBV18 with TRBJ2-7; D is possibly TRBD1 (6 bases). With 6 bases removed from V and 3 bases from J, the gap between germline ends came to 12 bases. This CDR3 is 13 amino acids long. Looked up from germline, CDR1 is KGHSH and CDR2 is LQKENI.

CDR3 in DNA: TGCGCCAGCAGCCAAGAATCGGGGGGCGTGAGACTGTTTTTT. It is translated as CASSQESGGVRLFF. The chain is built from TRBV4-3 and TRBJ1-4, with D possibly TRBD1 on 6 matching bases. Germline values: CDR1 LGHNA, CDR2 YSLEER. V was trimmed by 0 bases and J by 13 bases, leaving 15 bases between them. The CDR3 is 14 amino acids.

The chain carries TRBV5-4 and TRBJ2-7; tentatively, D is TRBD2 (5 bases). Germline V CDR1 and CDR2: SGHNT, YYREEE (reference sequence). There are 14 residues in the CDR3. V gave up 0 bases and J gave up 1 base, with 8 bases separating them. This chain's CDR3 is CASSLDPGSYEQYV. As DNA, the CDR3 is TGTGCCAGCAGCTTGGACCCGGGGTCCTACGAGCAGTACGTC.

The gene calls are TRBV10-3 and TRBJ2-3, with 9 bases matching TRBD2. The germline V gene has CDR1 ENHRY and CDR2 SYGVKD. The trim removed 2 bases at V and 2 bases at J, leaving 14 bases unmatched. The CDR3 contains 19 residues. DNA for the CDR3: TGTGCCATCAGTGAGGCGTGGGCTAGCGGGGCTCGGGACACAGATACGCAGTATTTT. Amino acids: CAISEAWASGARDTDTQYF.

This clone was recorded once. Compared with germline, one end of the junction differs, possibly owing to a read error. This sample includes further DNA sequences coding for the same CDR3. The chain links TRBV4-2 to TRBJ2-3; no firm D call. The CDR3 loop spans 17 amino acids. Per the germline V gene, CDR1 is LGHNA and CDR2 is YNFKEQ. The CDR3 sequence: CASSRARHELTTDTQYF. CDR3 bases: TGTGCCAGCAGCCGAGCCCGACACGAGCTCACCACAGATACGCAATATTTT.

The chain joins TRBV6-5 to TRBJ1-5, with D perhaps matching TRBD1 (6 bases). Germline CDR1 MNHEY, CDR2 SVGAGI. The CDR3 consists of 15 residues. With 6 bases removed from V and 3 bases from J, the gap between germline ends came to 15 bases. The CDR3 DNA follows: TGTGCCAGCAGAAGGGTTCAGGGGCACAATCAGCCCCAGCATTTT. As protein: CASRRVQGHNQPQHF.

This clone appeared a few times. The chain couples TRBV6-5 to TRBJ1-1; D perhaps matches TRBD1 (6 bases). CDR3 size: 14 residues. Trimming stripped 2 bases from V and 7 bases from J, with 14 bases between. The V gene's germline CDR1 is MNHEY and CDR2 SVGAGI. The CDR3 is CASSYPGQSNEAFF. As DNA, the CDR3 is TGTGCCAGCAGTTACCCCGGACAGTCAAATGAAGCTTTCTTT.